The clone carrying this T cell receptor beta chain has a handful of counts. Its antigen is undetermined. This entry is derived from a study of T-cell memory formation after mild COVID-19. TCRdb recomputed calls from the 5' RACE reads with MiXCR, one row per CDR3 protein. The sample has around 320,000 distinct CDR3 sequences, around 27% seen once; the top ten hold roughly 13%. The ends were cut back, 4 bases at V and 6 bases at J, with 12 bases in the middle. The CDR3 contains 14 residues. Germline V gives CDR1 MGHDK, CDR2 SYGVNS. Study findings and constraints: Pre-infection memory held some responding clones, suggesting pre-existing cross-reactive T cells responded.

This TCR was recovered from an adult woman who had mild COVID-19 (a few samples of this study predate the infection). Cell type and time point are not known. This chain uses TRBV25-1 with TRBJ1-4; D ambiguous. The sample consisted of PBMCs or a T cell subset sorted from them (not recorded which). In nucleotides, the CDR3 is TGTGCCAGCAGTGCGACGGGCGGGCATGAAAAACTGTTTTTT. This encodes CASSATGGHEKLFF.